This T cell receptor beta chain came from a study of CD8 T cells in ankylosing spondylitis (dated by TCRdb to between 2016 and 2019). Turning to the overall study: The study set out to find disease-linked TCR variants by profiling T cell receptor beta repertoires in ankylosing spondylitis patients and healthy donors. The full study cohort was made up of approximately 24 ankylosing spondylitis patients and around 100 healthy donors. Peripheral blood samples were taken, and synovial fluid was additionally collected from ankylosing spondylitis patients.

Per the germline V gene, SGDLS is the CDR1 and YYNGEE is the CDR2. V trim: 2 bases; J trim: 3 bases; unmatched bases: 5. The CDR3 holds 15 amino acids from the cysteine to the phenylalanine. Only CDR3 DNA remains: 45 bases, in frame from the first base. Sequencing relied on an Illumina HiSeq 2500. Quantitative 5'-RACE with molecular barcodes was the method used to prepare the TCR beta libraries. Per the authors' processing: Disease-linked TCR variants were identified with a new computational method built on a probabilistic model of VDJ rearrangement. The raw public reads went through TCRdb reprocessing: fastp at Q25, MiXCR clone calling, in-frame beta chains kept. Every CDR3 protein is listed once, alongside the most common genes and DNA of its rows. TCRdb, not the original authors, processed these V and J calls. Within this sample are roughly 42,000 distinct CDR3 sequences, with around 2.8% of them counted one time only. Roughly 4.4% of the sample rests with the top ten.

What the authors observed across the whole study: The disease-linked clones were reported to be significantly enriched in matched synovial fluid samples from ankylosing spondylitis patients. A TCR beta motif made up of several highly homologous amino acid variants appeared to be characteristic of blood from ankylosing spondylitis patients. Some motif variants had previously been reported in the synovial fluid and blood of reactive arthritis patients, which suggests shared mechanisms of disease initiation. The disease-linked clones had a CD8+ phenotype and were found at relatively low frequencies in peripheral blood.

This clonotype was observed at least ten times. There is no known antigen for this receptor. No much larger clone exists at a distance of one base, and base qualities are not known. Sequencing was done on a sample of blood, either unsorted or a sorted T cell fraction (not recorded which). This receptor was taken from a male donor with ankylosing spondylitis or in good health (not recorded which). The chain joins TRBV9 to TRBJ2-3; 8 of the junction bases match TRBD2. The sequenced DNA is TGTGCCAGCAGCGTCAGCGGGAGAGGTACAGATACGCAGTATTTT. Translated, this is CASSVSGRGTDTQYF. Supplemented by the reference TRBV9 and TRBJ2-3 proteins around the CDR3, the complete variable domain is DSGVTQTPKHLITATGQRVTLRCSPRSGDLSVYWYQQSLDQGLQFLIQYYNGEERAKGNILERFSAQQFPDLHSELNLSSLELGDSALYFCASSVSGRGTDTQYFGPGTRLTVL.